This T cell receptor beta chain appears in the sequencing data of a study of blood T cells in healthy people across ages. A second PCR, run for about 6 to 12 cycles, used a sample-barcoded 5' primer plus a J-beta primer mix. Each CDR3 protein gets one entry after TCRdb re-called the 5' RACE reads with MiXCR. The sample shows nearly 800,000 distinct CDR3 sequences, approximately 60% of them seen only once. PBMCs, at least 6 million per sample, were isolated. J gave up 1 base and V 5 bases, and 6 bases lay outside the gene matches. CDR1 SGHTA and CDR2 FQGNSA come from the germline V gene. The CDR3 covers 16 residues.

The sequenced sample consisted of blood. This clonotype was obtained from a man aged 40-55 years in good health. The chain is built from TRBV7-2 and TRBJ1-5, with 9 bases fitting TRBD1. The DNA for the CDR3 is TGTGCCAGCAGCCCTACAGGGGGCAGGAGCAATCAGCCCCAGCATTTT. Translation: CASSPTGGRSNQPQHF.